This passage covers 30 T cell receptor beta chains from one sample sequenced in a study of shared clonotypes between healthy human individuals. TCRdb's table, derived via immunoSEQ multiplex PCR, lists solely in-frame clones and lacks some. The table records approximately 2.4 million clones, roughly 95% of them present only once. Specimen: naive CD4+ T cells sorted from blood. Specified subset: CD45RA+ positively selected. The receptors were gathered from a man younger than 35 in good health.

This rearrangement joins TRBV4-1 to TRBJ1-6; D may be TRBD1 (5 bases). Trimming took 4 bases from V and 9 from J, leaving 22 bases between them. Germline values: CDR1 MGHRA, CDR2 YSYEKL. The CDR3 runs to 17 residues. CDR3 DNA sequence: TGCGCCAGCAGCCGAGGGGAGGGCGGTGGGGGGAGTTCACCCCTCCACTTT. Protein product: CASSRGEGGGGSSPLHF.

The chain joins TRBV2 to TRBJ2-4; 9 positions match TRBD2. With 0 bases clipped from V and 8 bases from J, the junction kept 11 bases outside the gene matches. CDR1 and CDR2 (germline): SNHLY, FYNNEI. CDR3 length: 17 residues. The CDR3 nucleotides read TGTGCCAGCAGTGAAGCGCTTCTGAGAGCGGGGGGTCACATTCAGTACTTC. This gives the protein CASSEALLRAGGHIQYF.

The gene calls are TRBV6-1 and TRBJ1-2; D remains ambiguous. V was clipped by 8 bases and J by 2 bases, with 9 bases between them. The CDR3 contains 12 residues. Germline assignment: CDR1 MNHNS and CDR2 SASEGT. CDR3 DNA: TGTGCCAGCTTATTGGGCAACTATGGCTACACCTTC. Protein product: CASLLGNYGYTF.

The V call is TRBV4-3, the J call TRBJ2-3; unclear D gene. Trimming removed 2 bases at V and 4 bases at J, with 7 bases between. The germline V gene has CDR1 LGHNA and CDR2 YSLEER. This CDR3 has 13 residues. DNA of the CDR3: TGCGCCAGCAGCCAATTAGCAGCAGATACGCAGTATTTT. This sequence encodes CASSQLAADTQYF.

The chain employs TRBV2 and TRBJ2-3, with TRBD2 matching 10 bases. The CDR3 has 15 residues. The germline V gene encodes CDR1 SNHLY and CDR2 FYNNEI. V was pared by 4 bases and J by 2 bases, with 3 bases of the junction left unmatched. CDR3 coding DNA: TGTGCCAGCAGTGCCCTAGCGGGGGTCACAGATACGCAGTATTTT. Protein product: CASSALAGVTDTQYF.

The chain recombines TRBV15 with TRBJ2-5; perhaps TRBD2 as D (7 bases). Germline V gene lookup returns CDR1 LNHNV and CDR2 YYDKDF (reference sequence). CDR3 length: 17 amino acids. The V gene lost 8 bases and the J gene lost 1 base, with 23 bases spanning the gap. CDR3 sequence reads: CATSRGGQRGTQETQYF. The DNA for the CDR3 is TGTGCCACCTCCAGGGGCGGACAGCGGGGAACCCAAGAGACCCAGTACTTC.

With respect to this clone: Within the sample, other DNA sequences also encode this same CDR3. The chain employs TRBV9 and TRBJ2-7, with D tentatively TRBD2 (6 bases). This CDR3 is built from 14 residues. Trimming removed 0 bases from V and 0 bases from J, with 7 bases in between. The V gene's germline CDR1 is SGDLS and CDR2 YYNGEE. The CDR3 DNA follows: TGTGCCAGCAGCGTAGACGGGGGCTCCTACGAGCAGTACTTC. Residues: CASSVDGGSYEQYF.

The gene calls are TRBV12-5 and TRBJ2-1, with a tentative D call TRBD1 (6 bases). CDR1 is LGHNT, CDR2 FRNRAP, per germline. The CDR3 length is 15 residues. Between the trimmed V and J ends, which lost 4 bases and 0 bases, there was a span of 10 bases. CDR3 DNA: TGTGCTAGTGGTTCCGGACAGAGCTCCTACAATGAGCAGTTCTTC. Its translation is CASGSGQSSYNEQFF.

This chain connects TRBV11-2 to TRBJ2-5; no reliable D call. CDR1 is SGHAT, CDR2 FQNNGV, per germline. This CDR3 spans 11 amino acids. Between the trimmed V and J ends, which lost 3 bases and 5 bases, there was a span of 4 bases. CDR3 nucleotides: TGTGCCAGCAGCTTTGCGGAGACCCAGTACTTC. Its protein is CASSFAETQYF.

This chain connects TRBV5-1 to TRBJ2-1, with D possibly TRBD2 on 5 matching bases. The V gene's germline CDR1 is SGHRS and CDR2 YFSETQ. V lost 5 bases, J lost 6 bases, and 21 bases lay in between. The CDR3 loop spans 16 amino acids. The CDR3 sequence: CASSRKPNLEGNEQFF. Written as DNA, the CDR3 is TGCGCCAGCAGTAGAAAGCCCAATCTCGAGGGCAATGAGCAGTTCTTC.

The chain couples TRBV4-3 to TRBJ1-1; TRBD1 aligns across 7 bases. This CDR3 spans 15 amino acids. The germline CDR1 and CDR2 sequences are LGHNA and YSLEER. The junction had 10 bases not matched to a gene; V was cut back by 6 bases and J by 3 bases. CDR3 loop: CASRGSGTGDTEAFF. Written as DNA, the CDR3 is TGCGCCAGCAGAGGTTCCGGAACAGGGGACACTGAAGCTTTCTTT.

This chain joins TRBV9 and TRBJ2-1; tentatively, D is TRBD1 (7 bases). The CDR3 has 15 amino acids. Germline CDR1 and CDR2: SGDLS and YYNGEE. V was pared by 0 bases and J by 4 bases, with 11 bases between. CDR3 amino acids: CASSVVTGTYNEQFF. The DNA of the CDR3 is TGTGCCAGCAGCGTAGTGACAGGGACTTACAATGAGCAGTTCTTC.

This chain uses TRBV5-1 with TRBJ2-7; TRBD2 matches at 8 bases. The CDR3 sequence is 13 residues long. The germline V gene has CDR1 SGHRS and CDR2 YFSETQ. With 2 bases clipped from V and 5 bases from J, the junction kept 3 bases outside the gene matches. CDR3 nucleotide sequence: TGCGCCAGCAGCTTCGGGGGGGCCAACGAGCAGTACTTC. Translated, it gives CASSFGGANEQYF. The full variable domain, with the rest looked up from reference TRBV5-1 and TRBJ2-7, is KAGVTQTPRYLIKTRGQQVTLSCSPISGHRSVSWYQQTPGQGLQFLFEYFSETQRNKGNFPGRFSGRQFSNSRSEMNVSTLELGDSALYLCASSFGGANEQYFGPGTRLTVT.

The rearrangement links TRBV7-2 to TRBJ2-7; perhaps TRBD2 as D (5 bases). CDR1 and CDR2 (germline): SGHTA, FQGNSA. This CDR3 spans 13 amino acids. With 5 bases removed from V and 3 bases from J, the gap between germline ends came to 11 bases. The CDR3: CASSPSEGYEQYF. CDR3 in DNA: TGTGCCAGCAGCCCCTCCGAGGGCTACGAGCAGTACTTC.

The CDR3 DNA reads TGTGCCAGCTCACCCGGGAGGGAGAGACAGCCCCAGCATTTT. Amino acids: CASSPGRERQPQHF. V usage is TRBV18 and J usage is TRBJ1-5; D remains ambiguous. The CDR3 totals 14 residues. CDR1 and CDR2 from the germline V gene are KGHSH and LQKENI. V lost 3 bases and J 7 bases, leaving 13 bases between the germline ends.

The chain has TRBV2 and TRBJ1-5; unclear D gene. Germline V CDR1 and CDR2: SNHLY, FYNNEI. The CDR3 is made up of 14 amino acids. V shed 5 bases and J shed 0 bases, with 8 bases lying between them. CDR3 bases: TGTGCCAGCAGTTCCAAGCGTAGCAATCAGCCCCAGCATTTT. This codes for CASSSKRSNQPQHF.

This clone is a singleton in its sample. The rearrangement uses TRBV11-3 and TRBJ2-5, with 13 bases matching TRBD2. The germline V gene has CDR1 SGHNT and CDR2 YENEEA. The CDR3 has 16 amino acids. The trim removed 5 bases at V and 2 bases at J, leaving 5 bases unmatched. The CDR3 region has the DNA TGTGCCAGCAGCCGGGGGACTAGCGGGGCTCAAGAGACCCAGTACTTC. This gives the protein CASSRGTSGAQETQYF.

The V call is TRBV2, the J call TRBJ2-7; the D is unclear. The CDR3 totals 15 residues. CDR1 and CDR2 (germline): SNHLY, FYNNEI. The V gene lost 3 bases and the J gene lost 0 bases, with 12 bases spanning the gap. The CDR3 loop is CASSDTFFTSYEQYF. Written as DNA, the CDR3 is TGTGCCAGCAGTGATACGTTTTTTACCTCCTACGAGCAGTACTTC.

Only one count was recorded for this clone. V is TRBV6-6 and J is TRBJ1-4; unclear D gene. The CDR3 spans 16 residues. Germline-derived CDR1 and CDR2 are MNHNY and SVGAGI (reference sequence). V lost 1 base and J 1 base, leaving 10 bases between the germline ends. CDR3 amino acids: CASSYFGKRTNEKLFF. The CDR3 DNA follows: TGTGCCAGCAGTTACTTTGGGAAGAGAACTAATGAAAAACTGTTTTTT.

In nucleotides, the CDR3 is TGTGCCAGCAGTGGGGGACAGGGGAACACTGAAGCTTTCTTT. Residues: CASSGGQGNTEAFF. The chain combines TRBV2 with TRBJ1-1; 9 positions agree with TRBD1. The CDR3 is made up of 14 amino acids. V trimming: 4 bases; J trimming: 1 base; junction bases outside the gene matches: 1. Looked up from germline, CDR1 is SNHLY and CDR2 is FYNNEI.

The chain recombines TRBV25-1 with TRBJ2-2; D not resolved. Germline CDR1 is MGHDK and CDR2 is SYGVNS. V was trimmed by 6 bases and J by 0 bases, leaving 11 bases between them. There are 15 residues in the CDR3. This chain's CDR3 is CASRPDLPNTGELFF. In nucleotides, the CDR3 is TGTGCCAGCAGGCCAGATTTACCGAACACCGGGGAGCTGTTTTTT.

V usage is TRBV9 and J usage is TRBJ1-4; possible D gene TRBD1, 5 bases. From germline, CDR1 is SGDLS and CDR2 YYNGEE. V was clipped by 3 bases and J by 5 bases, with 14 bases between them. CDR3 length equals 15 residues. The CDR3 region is CASSDSGRFNEKLFF. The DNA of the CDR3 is TGTGCCAGCAGCGACTCGGGACGTTTCAATGAAAAACTGTTTTTT.

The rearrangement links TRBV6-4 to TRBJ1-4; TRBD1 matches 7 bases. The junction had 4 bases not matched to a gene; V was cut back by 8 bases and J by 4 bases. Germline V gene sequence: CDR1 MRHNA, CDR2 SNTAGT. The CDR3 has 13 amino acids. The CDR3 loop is CASGGQFNEKLFF. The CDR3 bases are TGTGCCAGCGGGGGACAGTTTAATGAAAAACTGTTTTTT.

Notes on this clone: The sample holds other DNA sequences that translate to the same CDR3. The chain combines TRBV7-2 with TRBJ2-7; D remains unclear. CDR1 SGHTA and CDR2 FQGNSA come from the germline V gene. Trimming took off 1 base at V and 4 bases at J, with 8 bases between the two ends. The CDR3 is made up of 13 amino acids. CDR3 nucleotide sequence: TGTGCCAGCAGCTTAGGACTTAAGTACGAGCAGTACTTC. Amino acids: CASSLGLKYEQYF.

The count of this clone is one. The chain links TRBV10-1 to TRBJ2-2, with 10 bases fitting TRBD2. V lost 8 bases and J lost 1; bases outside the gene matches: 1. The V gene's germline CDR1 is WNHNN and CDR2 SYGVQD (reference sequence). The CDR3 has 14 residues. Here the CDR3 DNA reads TGCGCCAGCGCTAGCGGGGGGAACACCGGGGAGCTGTTTTTT. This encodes CASASGGNTGELFF.

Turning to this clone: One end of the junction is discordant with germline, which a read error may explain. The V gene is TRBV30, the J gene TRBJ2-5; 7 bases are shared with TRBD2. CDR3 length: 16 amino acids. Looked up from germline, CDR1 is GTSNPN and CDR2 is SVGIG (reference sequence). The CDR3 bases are TGTGTCTGGAGTCTTTGGGTAGCGGGTGGACAAGAGACCCAGTACTTC. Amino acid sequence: CVWSLWVAGGQETQYF.

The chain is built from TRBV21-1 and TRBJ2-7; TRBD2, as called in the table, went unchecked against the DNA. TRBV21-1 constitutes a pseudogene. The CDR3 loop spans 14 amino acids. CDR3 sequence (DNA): TGTGCCAGCACCCCGGGAGGGAGGTCCTACGAGCAGTACTTC. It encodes CASTPGGRSYEQYF.

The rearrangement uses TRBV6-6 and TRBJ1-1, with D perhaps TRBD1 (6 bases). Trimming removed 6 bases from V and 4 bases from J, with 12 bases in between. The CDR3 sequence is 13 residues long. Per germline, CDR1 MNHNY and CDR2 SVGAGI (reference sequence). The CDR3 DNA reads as TGTGCCAGCAGCCAAATAGGGGGCACTGAAGCTTTCTTT. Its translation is CASSQIGGTEAFF.

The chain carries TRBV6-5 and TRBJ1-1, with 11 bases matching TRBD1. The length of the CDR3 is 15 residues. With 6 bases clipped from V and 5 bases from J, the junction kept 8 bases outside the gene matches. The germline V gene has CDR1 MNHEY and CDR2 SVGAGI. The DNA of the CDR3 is TGTGCCAGCAGCGGACAGGGGGCAGGAGATACTGAAGCTTTCTTT. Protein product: CASSGQGAGDTEAFF.

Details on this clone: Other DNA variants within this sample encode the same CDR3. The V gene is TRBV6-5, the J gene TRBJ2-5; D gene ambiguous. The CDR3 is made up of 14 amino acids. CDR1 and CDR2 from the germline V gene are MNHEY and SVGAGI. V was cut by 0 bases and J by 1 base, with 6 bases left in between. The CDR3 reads CASSYSNSQETQYF. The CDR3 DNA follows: TGTGCCAGCAGTTACTCAAACAGCCAAGAGACCCAGTACTTC.